A selection of T cell receptor beta chains follows, all from one sample in a study of T cell changes during pregnancy in multiple sclerosis. Profiling relied on immunoSEQ multiplex PCR, and the TCRdb table lists in-frame clones only, not all of them. The sample has 100,000 or so clones; around 93% are singletons. Here the sequenced sample was peripheral blood, taken before pregnancy. These receptor sequences come from a female donor with multiple sclerosis, enrolled in a pregnancy study. Each CDR3 is given without its conserved first and last residue. Part of the rows lack a size; the others show once, few, many or a class for expanded clones.

V gene: TRBV5-5; J gene: TRBJ2-7; CDR3 length: 12; clone size: .; CDR3 protein: ASSLADRVSEQY
V gene: TRBV20-1; J gene: TRBJ2-5; CDR3 length: 8; clone size: .; CDR3 protein: SASQETQY
V gene: TRBV29-1; J gene: TRBJ2-7; CDR3 length: 12; clone size: .; CDR3 protein: SAAGTGGDYEQY
V gene: TRBV19; J gene: TRBJ2-7; CDR3 length: 12; clone size: .; CDR3 protein: ASSPLGTASEQY
V gene: TRBV7-2; J gene: TRBJ1-2; CDR3 length: 11; clone size: once; CDR3 protein: ASSSPVIYGYT
V gene: TRBV5-1; J gene: TRBJ1-2; CDR3 length: 11; clone size: many; CDR3 protein: ASSLEGAYGYT
V gene: TRBV30; J gene: TRBJ2-7; CDR3 length: 14; clone size: .; CDR3 protein: AWTPWTSSDAHEQY
V gene: TRBV5-6; J gene: TRBJ2-2; CDR3 length: 13; clone size: once; CDR3 protein: ASSLMLGRAGELF
V gene: TRBV5-4; J gene: TRBJ2-6; CDR3 length: 14; clone size: .; CDR3 protein: ASSPMIGSGANVLT
V gene: TRBV30; J gene: TRBJ1-2; CDR3 length: 10; clone size: .; CDR3 protein: AWSDNAGDHT
V gene: TRBV18; J gene: TRBJ2-7; CDR3 length: 11; clone size: .; CDR3 protein: ASSAGRGYEQY
V gene: TRBV9; J gene: TRBJ2-5; CDR3 length: 14; clone size: .; CDR3 protein: ASSERLAGEGETQY
V gene: TRBV15; J gene: TRBJ2-7; CDR3 length: 13; clone size: .; CDR3 protein: ATSSLAGGLHEQY
V gene: TRBV7-9; J gene: TRBJ1-1; CDR3 length: 12; clone size: .; CDR3 protein: ASSWGTGGAEAF
V gene: TRBV10-1; J gene: TRBJ2-1; CDR3 length: 13; clone size: .; CDR3 protein: ASSGLLASYNEQF
V gene: TRBV28; J gene: TRBJ1-2; CDR3 length: 12; clone size: .; CDR3 protein: ASTSTGAVYGYT
V gene: TRBV28; J gene: TRBJ2-3; CDR3 length: 14; clone size: .; CDR3 protein: ASSFRSLMAADTQY
V gene: TRBV13; J gene: TRBJ2-7; CDR3 length: 13; clone size: .; CDR3 protein: ASSLRVAGSYEQY
V gene: TRBV4-1; J gene: TRBJ2-3; CDR3 length: 13; clone size: .; CDR3 protein: ASSQVAGRPHTQY
V gene: TRBV19; J gene: TRBJ2-7; CDR3 length: 12; clone size: .; CDR3 protein: ASMGGTETYEQY
V gene: TRBV6-5; J gene: TRBJ2-7; CDR3 length: 13; clone size: .; CDR3 protein: ASSYGGYGSYEQY
V gene: TRBV7-2; J gene: TRBJ2-7; CDR3 length: 11; clone size: .; CDR3 protein: ASSRSGKPEQY
V gene: TRBV28; J gene: TRBJ2-7; CDR3 length: 12; clone size: once; CDR3 protein: ASRGRDRGHEQY
V gene: TRBV5-1; J gene: TRBJ2-1; CDR3 length: 13; clone size: .; CDR3 protein: ASSSGLAGDNEQF
V gene: TRBV5-5; J gene: TRBJ1-1; CDR3 length: 11; clone size: .; CDR3 protein: ASSLGQWGEAF
V gene: TRBV9; J gene: TRBJ2-1; CDR3 length: 13; clone size: .; CDR3 protein: ASSTGTHVVDEQF
V gene: TRBV30; J gene: TRBJ2-7; CDR3 length: 11; clone size: .; CDR3 protein: AWGGQFSYEQY
V gene: TRBV18; J gene: TRBJ2-7; CDR3 length: 11; clone size: .; CDR3 protein: ASSPRQTYEQY
V gene: TRBV27; J gene: TRBJ2-2; CDR3 length: 14; clone size: .; CDR3 protein: ASSLQSRVNTGELF